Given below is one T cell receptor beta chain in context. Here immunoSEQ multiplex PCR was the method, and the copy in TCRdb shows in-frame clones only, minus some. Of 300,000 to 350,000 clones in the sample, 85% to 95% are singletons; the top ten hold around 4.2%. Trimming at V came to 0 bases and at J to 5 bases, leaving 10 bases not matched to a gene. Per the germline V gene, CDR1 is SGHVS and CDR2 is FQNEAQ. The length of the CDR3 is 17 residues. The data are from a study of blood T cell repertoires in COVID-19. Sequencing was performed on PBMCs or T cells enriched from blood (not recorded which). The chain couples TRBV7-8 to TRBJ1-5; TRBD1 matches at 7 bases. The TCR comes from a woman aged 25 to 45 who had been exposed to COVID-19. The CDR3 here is CASSLAGARGYHQPQHF. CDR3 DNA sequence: TGTGCCAGCAGCTTAGCGGGGGCCAGGGGGTATCATCAGCCCCAGCATTTT.